These 5 T cell receptor beta chains came from one sample sequenced in a study of blood T cells in healthy people across ages. The use of a sample-barcoded 5' primer and a J-beta primer mix characterized a second PCR of roughly 6 to 11 cycles. TCRdb itself ran the 5' RACE reads through MiXCR, one entry per CDR3 protein. The table records some 860,000 distinct CDR3 sequences, roughly three fifths of them present only once. Input material: blood. Receptor source: a man aged 35-49 years in good health.

This clonotype was recorded a few times. This chain links TRBV11-1 with TRBJ2-5; D may correspond to TRBD1 or TRBD2 (6 bases each). V was cut by 3 bases and J by 1 base, with 15 bases left in between. There are 16 residues in the CDR3. Germline CDR1 reads SGHAT; CDR2 reads FQDESV (reference sequence). CDR3 nucleotide sequence: TGTGCCAGCAGCTTTAACGGGGGCTCTCTCCAAGAGACCCAGTACTTC. Translation: CASSFNGGSLQETQYF.

The chain couples TRBV20-1 to TRBJ1-1; possibly TRBD1 for D (6 bases). The CDR3 extends over 14 amino acids. Germline-derived CDR1 and CDR2 are DFQATT and SNEGSKA (reference sequence). The V end was cut by 0 bases, the J end by 4 bases, with 12 bases between. CDR3 region: CSAREDGGGTEAFF. The CDR3 region has the DNA TGCAGTGCTAGAGAGGATGGAGGGGGCACTGAAGCTTTCTTT.

This clonotype occurred once. The chain uses TRBV5-6 and TRBJ2-1; 7 bases map to TRBD1. The germline V gene encodes CDR1 SGHDT and CDR2 YYEEEE. This CDR3 contains 14 residues. The J segment lost 5 bases and the V segment lost 2 bases, leaving 4 bases of the junction unmatched. As DNA, the CDR3 is TGTGCCAGCAGCTTCCTCGGGACAGACAATGAGCAGTTCTTC. Protein: CASSFLGTDNEQFF.

J is TRBJ2-1 and V is TRBV27; 7 bases map to TRBD1. This CDR3 is 14 amino acids long. Per germline, CDR1 MNHEY and CDR2 SMNVEV (reference sequence). The ends lost 2 bases at V and 5 bases at J; junction bases unmatched: 3. In nucleotides, the CDR3 is TGTGCCAGCAGTTTAATCGGACAGGACAATGAGCAGTTCTTC. The encoded protein is CASSLIGQDNEQFF.

This clonotype was observed a few times. This chain uses TRBV24-1 with TRBJ2-3; D is unresolved. The CDR3 has 12 residues. Trimming took 7 bases from V and 4 from J, leaving 8 bases between them. Germline-derived CDR1 and CDR2 are KGHDR and SFDVKD. The CDR3 nucleotides read TGTGCCACCAGCCAACGGGCAGATACGCAGTATTTT. Protein: CATSQRADTQYF.